This T cell receptor beta chain is from a study of T cells in tuberculosis. This clone appeared a single time. Its specificity is not known. Germline lookup yields CDR1 SGHAT and CDR2 FQNNGV. The CDR3 runs to 13 residues. V lost 1 base to trimming and J lost 6 bases, with 8 bases between them. Study results and limitations: Selection depended on which cryopreserved specimens were available. Active tuberculosis alpha repertoires lay closer to GMM-specific TCRs than controls'.

The data were produced by immunoSEQ multiplex PCR, yet TCRdb's version contains in-frame clones alone and is incomplete. The repertoire has fewer than 30,000 clones, more than 80% of them found once; the top ten carry 4.9%. Sequenced material: PBMCs. The chain carries TRBV11-2 and TRBJ2-3, with D hard to call. This TCR came from a donor between 10 and 35 years old with latent tuberculosis or without tuberculosis infection. The CDR3, as DNA: TGTGCCAGCAGCTTAGCCTATCGCGATACGCAGTATTTT. It specifies CASSLAYRDTQYF.